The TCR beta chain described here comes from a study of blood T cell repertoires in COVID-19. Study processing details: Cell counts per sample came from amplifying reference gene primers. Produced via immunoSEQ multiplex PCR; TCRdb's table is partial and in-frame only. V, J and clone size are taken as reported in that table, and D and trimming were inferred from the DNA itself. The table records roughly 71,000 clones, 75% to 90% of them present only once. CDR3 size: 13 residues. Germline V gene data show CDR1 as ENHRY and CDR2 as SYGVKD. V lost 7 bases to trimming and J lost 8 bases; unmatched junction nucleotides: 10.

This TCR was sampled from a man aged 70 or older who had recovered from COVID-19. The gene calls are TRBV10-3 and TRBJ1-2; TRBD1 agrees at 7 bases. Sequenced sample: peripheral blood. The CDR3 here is CAITEMTGIGYTF. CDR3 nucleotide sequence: TGTGCCATCACCGAGATGACAGGGATCGGCTACACCTTC.